What follows describes a single T cell receptor (beta chain). These data come from a study of blood T cell repertoires in COVID-19. In the study overall: The study drew acute and convalescent COVID-19 samples from the United States, Italy and Spain. T cells, B-cell-depleted T cells, or PBMCs provided the cDNA or gDNA that served as material.

Per the original methods: Counts of nucleated cells, estimated from reference gene primer amplification, were obtained. Assay used: immunoSEQ multiplex PCR; TCRdb lists only in-frame clones, some missing. That table is the source of V, J and clone size, and D and trimming were worked out from the DNA. Counted here are some 230,000 clones, 65% to 90% occurring once; the ten biggest clones make up 6% to 9.5%. In germline, CDR1 is SQVTM, CDR2 ANQGSEA. V dropped 7 bases and J dropped 3; count of bases not matched to a gene: 8. CDR3 size: 13 residues. The sequenced sample was peripheral blood. This TCR came from a woman aged 45 to 65 with acute or convalescent COVID-19. V and J are TRBV29-1 and TRBJ2-7; 8 bases agree with TRBD1. The CDR3 sequence is CSAQTGASYEQYF. CDR3 coding DNA: TGCAGCGCCCAGACAGGGGCAAGCTACGAGCAGTACTTC.